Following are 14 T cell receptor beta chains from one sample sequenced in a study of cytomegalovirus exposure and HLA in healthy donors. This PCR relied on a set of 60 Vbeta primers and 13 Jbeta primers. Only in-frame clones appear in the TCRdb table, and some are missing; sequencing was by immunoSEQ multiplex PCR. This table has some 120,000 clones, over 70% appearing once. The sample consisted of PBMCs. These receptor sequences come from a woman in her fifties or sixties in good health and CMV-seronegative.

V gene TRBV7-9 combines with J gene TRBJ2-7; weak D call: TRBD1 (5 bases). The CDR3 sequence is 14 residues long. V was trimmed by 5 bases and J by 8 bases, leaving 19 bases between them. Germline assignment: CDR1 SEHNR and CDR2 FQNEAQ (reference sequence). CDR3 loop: CASSGAKLLQKQYF. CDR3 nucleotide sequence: TGTGCCAGCAGCGGGGCGAAACTCCTGCAAAAGCAGTACTTC.

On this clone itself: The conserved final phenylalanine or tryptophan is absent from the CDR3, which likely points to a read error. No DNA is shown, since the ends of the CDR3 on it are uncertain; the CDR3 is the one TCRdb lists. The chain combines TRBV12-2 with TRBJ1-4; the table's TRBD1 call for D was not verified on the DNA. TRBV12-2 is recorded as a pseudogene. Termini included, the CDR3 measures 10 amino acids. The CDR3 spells CASRLRQGEI.

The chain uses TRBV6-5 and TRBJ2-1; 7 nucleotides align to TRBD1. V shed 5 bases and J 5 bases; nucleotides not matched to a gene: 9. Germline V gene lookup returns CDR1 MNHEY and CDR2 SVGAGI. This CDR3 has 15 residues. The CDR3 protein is CASSVQGVADNEQFF. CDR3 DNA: TGTGCCAGCAGTGTCCAGGGGGTGGCCGACAATGAGCAGTTCTTC.

The CDR3 DNA reads TGTGCCAGCAGCCAAGAAGGGAGTATGAGACTAGCGGGGGATACCTACGAGCAGTACTTC. Protein product: CASSQEGSMRLAGDTYEQYF. The chain carries TRBV14 and TRBJ2-7; 12 bases are a match to TRBD2. Unmatched junction bases numbered 14, after V lost 0 bases and J lost 2 bases. Per the germline V gene, CDR1 is SGHDN and CDR2 is FVKESK. The CDR3 loop spans 20 amino acids.

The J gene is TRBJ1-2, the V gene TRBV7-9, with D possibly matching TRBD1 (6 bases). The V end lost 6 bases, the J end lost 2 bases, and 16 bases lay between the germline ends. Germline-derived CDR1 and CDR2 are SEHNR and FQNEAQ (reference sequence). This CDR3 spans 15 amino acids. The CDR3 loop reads CASSQSTGENYGYTF. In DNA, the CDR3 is TGTGCCAGCAGTCAATCGACAGGCGAAAACTATGGCTACACCTTC.

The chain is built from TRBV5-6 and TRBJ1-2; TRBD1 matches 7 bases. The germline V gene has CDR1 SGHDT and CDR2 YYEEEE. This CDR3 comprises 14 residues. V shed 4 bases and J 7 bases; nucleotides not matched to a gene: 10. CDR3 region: CASSPLTGRGGYTF. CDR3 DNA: TGTGCCAGCAGCCCCCTGACAGGGCGAGGTGGCTACACCTTC.

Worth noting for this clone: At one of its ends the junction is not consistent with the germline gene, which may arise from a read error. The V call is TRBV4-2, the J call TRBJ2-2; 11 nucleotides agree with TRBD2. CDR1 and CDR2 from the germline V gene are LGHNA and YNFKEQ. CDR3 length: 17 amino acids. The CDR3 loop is CASSQDLAGGYTEELFF. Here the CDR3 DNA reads TGTGCCAGCAGCCAAGATCTAGCGGGAGGCTACACCGAGGAGCTGTTTTTT.

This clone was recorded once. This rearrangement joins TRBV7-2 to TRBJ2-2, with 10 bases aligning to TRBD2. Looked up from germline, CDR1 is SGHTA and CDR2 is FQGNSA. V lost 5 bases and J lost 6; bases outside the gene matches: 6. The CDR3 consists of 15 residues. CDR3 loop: CASSPSGSGSGELFF. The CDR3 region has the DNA TGTGCCAGCAGCCCTAGCGGGAGTGGATCCGGGGAGCTGTTTTTT.

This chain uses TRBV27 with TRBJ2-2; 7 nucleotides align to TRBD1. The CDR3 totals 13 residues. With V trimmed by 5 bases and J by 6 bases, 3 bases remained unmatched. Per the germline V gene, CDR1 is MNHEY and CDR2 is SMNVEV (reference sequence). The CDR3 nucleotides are TGTGCCAGCAGTCACAGGGGTCCCGGGGAGCTGTTTTTT. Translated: CASSHRGPGELFF.

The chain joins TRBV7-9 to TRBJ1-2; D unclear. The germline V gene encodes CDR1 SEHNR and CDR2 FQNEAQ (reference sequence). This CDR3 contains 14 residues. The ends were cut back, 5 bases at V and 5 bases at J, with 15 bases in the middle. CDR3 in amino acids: CASSPMGLGYGYTF. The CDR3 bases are TGTGCCAGCAGCCCGATGGGCCTTGGGTATGGCTACACCTTC.

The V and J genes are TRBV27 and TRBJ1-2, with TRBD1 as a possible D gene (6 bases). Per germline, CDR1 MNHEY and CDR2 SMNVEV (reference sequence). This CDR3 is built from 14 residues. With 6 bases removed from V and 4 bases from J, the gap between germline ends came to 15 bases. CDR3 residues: CASRLTGSIYGYTF. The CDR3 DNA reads TGTGCCAGCAGATTAACAGGGTCTATCTATGGCTACACCTTC.

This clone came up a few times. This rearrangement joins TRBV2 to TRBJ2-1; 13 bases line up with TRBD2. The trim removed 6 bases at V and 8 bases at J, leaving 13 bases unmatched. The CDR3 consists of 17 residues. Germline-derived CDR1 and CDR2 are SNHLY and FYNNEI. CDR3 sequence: CASRTTQTSGRTDEQFF. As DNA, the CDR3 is TGTGCCAGCAGAACTACTCAGACTAGCGGGAGGACCGATGAGCAGTTCTTC.

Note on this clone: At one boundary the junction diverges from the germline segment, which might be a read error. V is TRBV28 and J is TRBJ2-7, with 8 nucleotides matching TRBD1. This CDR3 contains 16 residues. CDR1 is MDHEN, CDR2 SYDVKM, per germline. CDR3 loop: CASSQSGTGYFYEQCF. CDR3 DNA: TGTGCCAGCAGTCAATCCGGGACAGGATATTTCTACGAGCAGTGCTTC.

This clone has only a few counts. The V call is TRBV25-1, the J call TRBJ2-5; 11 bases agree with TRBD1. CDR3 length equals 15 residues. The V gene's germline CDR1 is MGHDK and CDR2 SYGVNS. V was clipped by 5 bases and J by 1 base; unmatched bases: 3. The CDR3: CASSSGQGVQETQYF. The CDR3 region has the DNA TGTGCCAGCAGTTCGGGACAGGGGGTCCAAGAGACCCAGTACTTC.